A single sample gave rise to the 21 T cell receptor beta chains below, sequenced in a study of tumor-infiltrating lymphocytes in primary liver carcinoma. The tissue used was unsorted bulk material of about 19-33 mg. RNA and DNA were co-extracted from it with the AllPrep DNA/RNA mini kit. cDNA specific to TCR beta was made from 500 ng of total RNA, with a constant-region primer employed for priming. Slightly modified ARM-PCR with three nested multiplex PCR rounds yielded TCR beta libraries. Each of the first two PCR rounds ran approximately 9 cycles with TRBV1-TRBV30 forward and C-beta reverse primers. MiXCR, run by TCRdb on the multiplex PCR reads, gives a single entry per CDR3 protein. Counted here are roughly 190,000 distinct CDR3 sequences, 85% occurring once; the ten biggest clones make up over 15%. The sample comprised tumor tissue from primary liver carcinoma. The source of these receptors is a man between 35 and 55 years old with primary liver carcinoma and hepatitis B virus infection.

As concerns this clonotype: A read error may account for a junction end that differs from germline. The rearrangement joins TRBV5-4 to TRBJ2-7; 9 positions match TRBD1. This CDR3 has 15 amino acids. CDR1 is SGHNT and CDR2 is YYREEE in the germline V gene (reference sequence). The CDR3 DNA reads TGTACCAGCAGCCCAACCGGGACAGGGACCAACAAGCAGTACTTC. Protein sequence: CTSSPTGTGTNKQYF.

On this clonotype itself: Compared with germline, one end of the junction differs, possibly owing to a read error. This chain uses TRBV4-3 with TRBJ2-5, with 7 bases matching TRBD2. Germline CDR1 is LGHNA and CDR2 is YSLEER. This CDR3 is 17 amino acids long. CDR3: CASNQAAIGRTGETQYF. In DNA form, the CDR3 reads TGCGCCAGCAACCAAGCGGCTATCGGGAGGACTGGTGAGACCCAGTATTTC.

As to this clonotype: An end of the junction does not agree with germline; a read error may underlie this. This chain connects TRBV5-5 to TRBJ2-1; 7 bases are shared with TRBD2. CDR3 length: 15 residues. Germline V gene sequence: CDR1 SGHKS, CDR2 YYEKEE (reference sequence). This CDR3 is CASSPSSGIYYEQIF. DNA for the CDR3: TGTGCCAGCAGCCCATCGAGCGGGATCTACTATGAGCAGATCTTC.

The V call is TRBV11-2, the J call TRBJ2-7; 7 nucleotides align to TRBD2. Germline V gives CDR1 SGHAT, CDR2 FQNNGV. This CDR3 has 16 residues. V lost 1 base to trimming and J lost 3 bases; unmatched junction nucleotides: 9. CDR3 residues: CASSLASSWGGYEQYF. CDR3 sequence (DNA): TGTGCCAGCAGCTTAGCCTCTAGCTGGGGGGGCTACGAGCAGTACTTC.

A word on this clonotype: Lacking the conserved final phenylalanine or tryptophan, this CDR3 likely reflects a read error. It is unclear where the CDR3 begins or ends on the DNA, so no DNA is shown, and the CDR3 is as TCRdb lists it. This rearrangement joins TRBV29-1 to TRBJ2-2. The CDR3 extends over 13 residues, inclusive of both ends. Germline lookup yields CDR1 SQVTM and CDR2 ANQGSEA. The CDR3 region is CSVAGANTGELFI.

This clonotype was picked up one time. At one of its ends the junction is not consistent with the germline gene, which may arise from a read error. The chain links TRBV28 to TRBJ2-7, with TRBD1 matching 7 bases. The CDR3 sequence is 15 residues long. Germline V gene lookup returns CDR1 MDHEN and CDR2 SYDVKM. The CDR3 is CASSEPGQDRNERYF. In DNA, the CDR3 is TGTGCCAGCAGTGAACCAGGACAGGATCGCAACGAGCGGTACTTC.

This clonotype was found many times. This chain joins TRBV14 and TRBJ2-7, with a weak D call TRBD2 (5 bases). The CDR3 sequence is 15 residues long. V lost 5 bases, J lost 2 bases, and 16 bases lay in between. CDR1 and CDR2 from the germline V gene are SGHDN and FVKESK. Written as DNA, the CDR3 is TGTGCCAGCAGCAGAATGGGGAGCCTGACCTACGAGCAGTACTTC. Protein product: CASSRMGSLTYEQYF. The complete variable domain, with remaining parts taken from reference TRBV14 and TRBJ2-7, reads EAGVTQFPSHSVIEKGQTVTLRCDPISGHDNLYWYRRVMGKEIKFLLHFVKESKQDESGMPNNRFLAERTGGTYSTLKVQPAELEDSGVYFCASSRMGSLTYEQYFGPGTRLTVT.

To note about this clonotype: Given a much more abundant clone one base away, this may be a read error. The genes are TRBV6-4 and TRBJ2-3; 10 bases fit TRBD1. V lost 6 bases and J lost 4; bases outside the gene matches: 7. The CDR3 length is 15 residues. The germline V gene encodes CDR1 MRHNA and CDR2 SNTAGT. The CDR3 region is CASRDTGTGADTQYF. The CDR3 DNA reads as TGTGCCAGCAGAGACACTGGGACAGGGGCAGATACGCAGTATTTT.

The chain recombines TRBV6-1 with TRBJ2-7; 8 bases fit TRBD1. The CDR3 is 14 amino acids. Germline V CDR1 and CDR2: MNHNS, SASEGT. V was clipped by 8 bases and J by 2 bases; unmatched bases: 8. The CDR3 loop is CASQQTGVPYEQYF. The CDR3 nucleotides read TGTGCCAGCCAACAGACAGGGGTTCCCTACGAGCAGTACTTC.

To note about this clonotype: At one end the junction does not follow the germline gene, possibly because of a read error. The chain employs TRBV14 and TRBJ2-1; D is possibly TRBD2 (6 bases). The germline V gene encodes CDR1 SGHDN and CDR2 FVKESK. The CDR3 loop spans 16 amino acids. CDR3 protein: CARSAVAVWVNNEQLF. CDR3 nucleotide sequence: TGTGCCAGGAGTGCCGTAGCGGTATGGGTAAACAATGAGCAGTTATTC.

This chain connects TRBV6-6 to TRBJ1-2; 11 bases line up with TRBD1. The CDR3 is 17 residues long. V lost 6 bases and J lost 4; bases outside the gene matches: 13. Germline V CDR1 and CDR2: MNHNY, SVGAGI (reference sequence). The CDR3 loop reads CASRGGQGDRFRYGYTF. Here the CDR3 DNA reads TGTGCCAGCAGGGGGGGACAGGGGGATCGATTCCGCTATGGCTACACCTTC.

Note on this clonotype: The junction shows a germline mismatch at one end, possibly a read error. J is TRBJ2-2 and V is TRBV7-2; TRBD2 agrees at 11 bases. This CDR3 region has 16 residues. Per germline, CDR1 SGHTA and CDR2 FQGNSA. The CDR3 bases are TGTGCCAGTAGCTTACTGGGACTAGCGGAAACCGGGGAGCTGTTTTTT. Translation gives CASSLLGLAETGELFF.

In regard to this clonotype: A read error may account for a junction end that differs from germline. V is TRBV6-1 and J is TRBJ2-7; tentative D call: TRBD2 (5 bases). The CDR3 is made up of 14 amino acids. The germline V gene has CDR1 MNHNS and CDR2 SASEGT. CDR3 in amino acids: CASIEARVSYEQYF. For the CDR3, the DNA is TGTGCCAGCATTGAAGCGCGGGTTTCCTATGAGCAGTACTTC.

As concerns this clonotype: A junction boundary mismatches the germline segment, possibly from a read error. The chain carries TRBV12-3 or TRBV12-4 and TRBJ2-2; D is perhaps TRBD2 (6 bases). This CDR3 is built from 11 residues. CDR3 in DNA: TGTGCCAGCAGTTCCCGGAGGGAGCTATATTTT. It yields the protein CASSSRRELYF.

Comments on this clonotype: A clone one base away is much larger, so this may be a read error. It is unclear where the CDR3 begins or ends on the DNA, so no DNA is shown, and the CDR3 is as TCRdb lists it. The V and J genes are TRBV21-1 and TRBJ1-2; TRBD1 was called by the table and not checked on the DNA. TRBV21-1 is annotated as a pseudogene. The CDR3 comprises 15 residues, both ends counted. The chain's CDR3 is CASSQAGDRPYGCTF.

Worth noting for this clonotype: Sequence at one end of the junction differs from germline and may be a read error. The J gene is TRBJ2-3, the V gene TRBV29-1; the match to TRBD2 covers 8 bases. The length of the CDR3 is 14 residues. Per the germline V gene, CDR1 is SQVTM and CDR2 is ANQGSEA. The CDR3 region has the DNA TGCAGAGTTGAGTTAGCGGGACACACAGATACGCAGTATTTT. Protein product: CRVELAGHTDTQYF.

As concerns this clonotype: A read error may produce the germline difference seen at one junction end. The genes are TRBV28 and TRBJ1-1; the match to TRBD1 covers 7 bases. The CDR3 runs to 14 residues. The germline gives CDR1 MDHEN, CDR2 SYDVKM. The CDR3 spells CASTSGQTNTEVFF. CDR3 in DNA: TGTGCCAGCACCTCGGGACAGACGAACACTGAAGTTTTCTTC.

As concerns this clonotype: An end of the junction differs from the germline gene, which may be a read error. This CDR3 reads CARILRDRAHEQYF. CDR3 nucleotide sequence: TGTGCCAGAATCCTCCGGGACAGGGCCCACGAGCAGTATTTC. The chain combines TRBV6-2 or TRBV6-3 with TRBJ2-7; TRBD1 matches at 9 bases. This CDR3 has 14 residues. The V gene's germline CDR1 is MNHEY and CDR2 SVGEGT.

On this clonotype: One junction end disagrees with the germline gene, perhaps due to a read error. The V and J genes are TRBV4-3 and TRBJ2-7; D is ambiguous. The CDR3 covers 13 residues. Germline V gene lookup returns CDR1 LGHNA and CDR2 YSLEER. The CDR3, as DNA: TGTGCCAGCAGCCAAAATCTACCCTACGAGCAGTACTTC. As protein: CASSQNLPYEQYF.

About this clonotype itself: This may be a read error: a much more frequent sequence differs by one nucleotide. The rearrangement links TRBV14 to TRBJ2-1; 12 nucleotides agree with TRBD2. Germline lookup yields CDR1 SGHDN and CDR2 FVKESK. This CDR3 spans 15 amino acids. The CDR3 region is CASSQWTSGNNKQFF. In nucleotides, the CDR3 is TGTGCCAGCAGCCAATGGACTAGCGGGAACAATAAGCAGTTCTTC.

The chain uses TRBV2 and TRBJ1-1; D unclear. Trimming removed 4 bases at V and 2 bases at J, with 8 bases between. The CDR3 covers 13 residues. The germline gives CDR1 SNHLY, CDR2 FYNNEI. CDR3 nucleotide sequence: TGTGCCAGCAGTGGTGGCTCCAACACTGAAGCTTTCTTT. Translating gives CASSGGSNTEAFF.